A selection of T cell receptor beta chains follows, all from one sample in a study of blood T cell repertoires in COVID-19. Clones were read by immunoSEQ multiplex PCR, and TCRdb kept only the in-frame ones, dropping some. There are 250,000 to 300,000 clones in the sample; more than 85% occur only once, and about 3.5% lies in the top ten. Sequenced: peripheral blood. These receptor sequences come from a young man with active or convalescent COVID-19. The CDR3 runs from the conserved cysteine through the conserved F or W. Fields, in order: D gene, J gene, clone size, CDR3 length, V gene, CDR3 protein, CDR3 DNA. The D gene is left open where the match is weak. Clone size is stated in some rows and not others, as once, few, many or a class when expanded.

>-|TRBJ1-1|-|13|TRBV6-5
CASNPTGNTEAFF
TGTGCCAGCAATCCGACGGGAAACACTGAAGCTTTCTTT
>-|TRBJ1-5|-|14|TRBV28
CASSSPVSNQPQHF
TGTGCCAGCAGTTCCCCCGTAAGCAATCAGCCCCAGCATTTT
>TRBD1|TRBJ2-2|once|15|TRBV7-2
CASSFGTGAPGELFF
TGTGCCAGCAGCTTTGGGACAGGGGCCCCCGGGGAGCTGTTTTTT
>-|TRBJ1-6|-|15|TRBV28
CASSFRGIGDSPLHF
TGTGCCAGCAGTTTCAGAGGGATAGGAGATTCACCCCTCCACTTT
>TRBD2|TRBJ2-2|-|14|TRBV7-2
CASSKIAGIGELFF
TGTGCCAGCAGCAAAATAGCGGGAATCGGGGAGCTGTTTTTT
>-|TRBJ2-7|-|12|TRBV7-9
CASSRQTTEQYF
TGTGCCAGCAGCCGACAGACCACCGAGCAGTACTTC
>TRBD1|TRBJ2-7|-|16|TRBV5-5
CASSWTGADSLYEQYF
TGTGCCAGCAGCTGGACAGGAGCGGACTCTCTTTACGAGCAGTACTTC
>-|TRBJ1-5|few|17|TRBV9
CASSLLHRVGANQPQHF
TGTGCCAGCAGCCTCTTGCATCGGGTTGGGGCCAATCAGCCCCAGCATTTT
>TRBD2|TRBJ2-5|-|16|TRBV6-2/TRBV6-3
CASSLQGLAGKETQYF
TGTGCCAGCAGTTTGCAGGGACTAGCGGGAAAAGAGACCCAGTACTTC
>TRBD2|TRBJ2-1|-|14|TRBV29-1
CSVVLAGMYNEQFF
TGCAGCGTTGTTTTAGCGGGGATGTACAATGAGCAGTTCTTC
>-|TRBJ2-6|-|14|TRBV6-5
CASSRSTGANVLTF
TGTGCCAGCAGCCGGTCGACTGGGGCCAACGTCCTGACTTTC
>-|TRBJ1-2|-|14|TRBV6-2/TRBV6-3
CASSYPSLDYGYTF
TGTGCCAGCAGTTACCCCTCACTTGACTATGGCTACACCTTC
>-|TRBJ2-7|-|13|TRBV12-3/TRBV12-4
CASSLTGAYEQYF
TGTGCCAGCAGTTTGACAGGAGCCTACGAGCAGTACTTC
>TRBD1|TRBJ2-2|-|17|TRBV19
CASAGLGTGGAYGELFF
TGTGCCAGTGCGGGACTAGGGACAGGGGGCGCGTATGGGGAGCTGTTTTTT
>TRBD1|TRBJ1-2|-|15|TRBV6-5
CASTPGRGRGYGYTF
TGTGCCAGCACCCCCGGTAGGGGGCGCGGCTATGGCTACACCTTC
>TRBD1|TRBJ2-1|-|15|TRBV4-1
CASSLTGTGCNEQFF
TGCGCCAGCAGTCTGACCGGGACAGGCTGCAATGAGCAGTTCTTC
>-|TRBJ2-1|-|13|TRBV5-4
CASGQSSYNEQFF
TGTGCCAGCGGGCAGAGCTCCTACAATGAGCAGTTCTTC
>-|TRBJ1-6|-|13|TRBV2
CASSGREGAPLHF
TGTGCCAGCAGCGGCAGGGAGGGCGCACCCCTCCACTTT
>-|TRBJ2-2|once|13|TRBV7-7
CASSLGRNGELFF
TGTGCCAGCAGCTTAGGGCGGAACGGGGAGCTGTTTTTT
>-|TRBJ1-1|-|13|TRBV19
CASSSVAGTEAFF
TGTGCCAGTAGTTCCGTTGCGGGGACTGAAGCTTTCTTT
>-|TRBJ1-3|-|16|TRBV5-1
CASSEAPQGAENTIYF
TGCGCCAGCAGCGAGGCCCCACAGGGAGCTGAAAACACCATATATTTT
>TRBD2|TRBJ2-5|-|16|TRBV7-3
CASSLRTGGAGETQYF
TGTGCCAGCAGCTTACGTACCGGGGGGGCCGGAGAGACCCAGTACTTC
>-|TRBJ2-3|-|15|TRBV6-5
CASAEGYSSTDTQYF
TGTGCCAGCGCCGAGGGATACTCAAGCACAGATACGCAGTATTTT
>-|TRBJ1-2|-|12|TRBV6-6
CASGDSPAGYTF
TGTGCCAGCGGGGACTCTCCTGCGGGCTACACCTTC
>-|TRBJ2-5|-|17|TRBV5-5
CASSLGRVRGDWETQYF
TGTGCCAGCAGCTTGGGCCGGGTTAGGGGCGACTGGGAGACCCAGTACTTC
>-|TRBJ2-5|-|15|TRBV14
CASSRQGFGKETQYF
TGTGCCAGCAGCCGGCAGGGGTTTGGAAAAGAGACCCAGTACTTC
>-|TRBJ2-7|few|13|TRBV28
CASNHPGLSEQYF
TGTGCCAGCAATCACCCGGGTCTTAGCGAGCAGTACTTC
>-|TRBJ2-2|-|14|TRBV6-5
CASSGDLNTGELFF
TGTGCCAGCTCGGGGGACCTCAACACCGGGGAGCTGTTTTTT
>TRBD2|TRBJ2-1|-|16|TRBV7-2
CASSVGQREIHNEQFF
TGTGCCAGCAGCGTCGGCCAGCGGGAAATCCACAATGAGCAGTTCTTC
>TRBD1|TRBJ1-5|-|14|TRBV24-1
CATRGQGVNQPQHF
TGTGCCACCAGGGGGCAGGGGGTCAATCAGCCCCAGCATTTT
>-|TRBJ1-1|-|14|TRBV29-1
CSVAPQGGATEAFF
TGCAGCGTTGCTCCGCAGGGCGGGGCCACTGAAGCTTTCTTT
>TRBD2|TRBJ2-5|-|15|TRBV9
CASSEAGVSGETQYF
TGTGCCAGCAGCGAAGCGGGGGTTTCTGGGGAGACCCAGTACTTC
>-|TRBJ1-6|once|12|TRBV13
CASNHINSPLHF
TGTGCCAGCAACCACATTAATTCACCCCTCCACTTT
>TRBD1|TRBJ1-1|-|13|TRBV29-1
CSALGQGVTEAFF
TGCAGCGCTTTGGGACAGGGGGTCACTGAAGCTTTCTTT
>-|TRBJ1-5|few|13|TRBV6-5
CASTLRVGQPQHF
TGTGCCAGCACTCTACGGGTCGGGCAGCCCCAGCATTTT
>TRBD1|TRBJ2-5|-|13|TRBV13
CASSWDRGQTQYF
TGTGCCAGCAGCTGGGACAGGGGCCAGACCCAGTACTTC
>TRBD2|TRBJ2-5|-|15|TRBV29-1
CSVGLAGGYQETQYF
TGCAGCGTTGGACTAGCGGGGGGATACCAAGAGACCCAGTACTTC
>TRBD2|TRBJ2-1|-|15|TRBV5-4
CASSGRLAMYNEQFF
TGTGCCAGCAGCGGAAGACTAGCGATGTACAATGAGCAGTTCTTC
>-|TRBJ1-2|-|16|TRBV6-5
CASSYYIGRQRGGYTF
TGTGCCAGCAGTTACTATATTGGCCGACAAAGGGGTGGCTACACCTTC